This T cell receptor (beta chain) was retrieved from a study of shared clonotypes between healthy human individuals. TCRdb's table, derived via immunoSEQ multiplex PCR, lists solely in-frame clones and lacks some. The sample consists of some 300,000 clones, about 70% of them appearing once. A CD45RA+ naive subset and a CD45RA-negative memory subset were split from CD4+ cells. The V segment lost 1 base and the J segment 0 bases; nucleotides outside the gene matches: 3. The CDR3 totals 15 residues. Per germline, CDR1 SGHNT and CDR2 YENEEA. Note on this clone: This same CDR3 is encoded by further DNA sequences in the sample.

The sequence came from a man aged 30-40 years in good health. The V gene is TRBV11-3, the J gene TRBJ2-7, with 7 nucleotides matching TRBD2. Sequenced input: memory CD4+ T cells sorted from blood. As for subset: CD45RA-negative fraction. The CDR3 region has the DNA TGTGCCAGCAGCTTAGGAGGCGGGAGCTCCTACGAGCAGTACTTC. It translates to CASSLGGGSSYEQYF.